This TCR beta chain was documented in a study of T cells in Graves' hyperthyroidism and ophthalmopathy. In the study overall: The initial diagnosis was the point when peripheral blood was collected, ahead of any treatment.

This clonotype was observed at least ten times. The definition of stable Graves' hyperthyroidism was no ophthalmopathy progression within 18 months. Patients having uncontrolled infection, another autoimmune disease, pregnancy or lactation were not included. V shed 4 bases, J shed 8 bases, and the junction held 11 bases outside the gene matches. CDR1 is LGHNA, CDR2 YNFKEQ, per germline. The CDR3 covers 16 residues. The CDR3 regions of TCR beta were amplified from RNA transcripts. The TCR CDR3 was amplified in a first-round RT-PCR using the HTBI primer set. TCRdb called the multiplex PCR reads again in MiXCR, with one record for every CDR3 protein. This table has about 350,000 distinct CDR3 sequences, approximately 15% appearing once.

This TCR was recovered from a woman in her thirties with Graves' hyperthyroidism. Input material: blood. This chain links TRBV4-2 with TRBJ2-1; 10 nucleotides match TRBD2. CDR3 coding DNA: TGTGCCAGCAGCCTGACAGTGTCTAGCGGGAGAGATGAGCAGTTCTTC. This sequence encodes CASSLTVSSGRDEQFF.